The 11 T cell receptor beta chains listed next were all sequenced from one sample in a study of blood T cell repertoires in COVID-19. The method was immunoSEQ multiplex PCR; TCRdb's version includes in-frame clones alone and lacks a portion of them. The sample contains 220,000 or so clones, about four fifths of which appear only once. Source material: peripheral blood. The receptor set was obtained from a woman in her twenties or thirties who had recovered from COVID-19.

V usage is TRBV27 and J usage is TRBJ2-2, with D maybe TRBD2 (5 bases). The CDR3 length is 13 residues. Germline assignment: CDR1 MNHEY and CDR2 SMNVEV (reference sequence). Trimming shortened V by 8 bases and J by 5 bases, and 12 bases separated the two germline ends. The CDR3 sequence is CASSSGVTGELFF. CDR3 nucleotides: TGTGCCAGCTCCTCCGGGGTTACCGGGGAGCTGTTTTTT.

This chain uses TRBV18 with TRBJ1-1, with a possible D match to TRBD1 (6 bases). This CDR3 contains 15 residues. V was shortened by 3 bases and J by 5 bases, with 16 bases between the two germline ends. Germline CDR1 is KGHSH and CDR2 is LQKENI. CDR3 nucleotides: TGTGCCAGCTCACCTATTCTGGGGGCCAGGACTGAAGCTTTCTTT. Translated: CASSPILGARTEAFF.

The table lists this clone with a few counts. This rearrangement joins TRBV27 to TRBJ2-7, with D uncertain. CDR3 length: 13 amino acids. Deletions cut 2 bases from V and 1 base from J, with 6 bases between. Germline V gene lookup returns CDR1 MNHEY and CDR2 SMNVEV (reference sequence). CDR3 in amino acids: CASSLGQSYEQYF. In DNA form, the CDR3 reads TGTGCCAGCAGTTTAGGCCAGTCCTACGAGCAGTACTTC.

The CDR3 region is CASSFQGVNTEAFF. Here the CDR3 DNA reads TGCGCCAGCAGCTTTCAAGGGGTGAACACTGAAGCTTTCTTT. The chain carries TRBV5-1 and TRBJ1-1; tentatively, D is TRBD1 (5 bases). Germline CDR1 and CDR2: SGHRS and YFSETQ. This CDR3 spans 14 amino acids. V lost 2 bases, J lost 0 bases, and 8 bases lay in between.

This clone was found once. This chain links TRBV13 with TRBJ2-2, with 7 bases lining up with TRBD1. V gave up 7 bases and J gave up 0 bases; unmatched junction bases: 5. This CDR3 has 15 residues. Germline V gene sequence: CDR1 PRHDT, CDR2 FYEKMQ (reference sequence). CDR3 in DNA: TGTGCCAGCACCGAAACAGGGGCGAACACCGGGGAGCTGTTTTTT. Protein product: CASTETGANTGELFF.

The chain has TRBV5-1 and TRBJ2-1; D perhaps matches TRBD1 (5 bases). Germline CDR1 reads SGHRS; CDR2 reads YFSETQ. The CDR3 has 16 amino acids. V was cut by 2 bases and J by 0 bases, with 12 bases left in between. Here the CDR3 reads CASSFTQQASYNEQFF. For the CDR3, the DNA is TGCGCCAGCAGCTTCACTCAACAGGCCTCCTACAATGAGCAGTTCTTC.

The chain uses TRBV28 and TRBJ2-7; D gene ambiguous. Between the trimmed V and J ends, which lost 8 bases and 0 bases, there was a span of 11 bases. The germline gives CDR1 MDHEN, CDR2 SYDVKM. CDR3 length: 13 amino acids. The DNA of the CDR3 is TGTGCCAGCGAGGCCACTTCCTCCTACGAGCAGTACTTC. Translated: CASEATSSYEQYF.

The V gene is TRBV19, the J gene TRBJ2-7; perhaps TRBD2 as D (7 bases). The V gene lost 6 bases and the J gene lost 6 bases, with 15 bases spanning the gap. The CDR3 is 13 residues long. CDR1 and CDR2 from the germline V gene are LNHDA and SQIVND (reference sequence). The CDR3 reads CASRVAGAGEQYF. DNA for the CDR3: TGTGCCAGTAGGGTCGCGGGGGCGGGCGAGCAGTACTTC. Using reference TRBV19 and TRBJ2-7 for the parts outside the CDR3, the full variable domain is DGGITQSPKYLFRKEGQNVTLSCEQNLNHDAMYWYRQDPGQGLRLIYYSQIVNDFQKGDIAEGYSVSREKKESFPLTVTSAQKNPTAFYLCASRVAGAGEQYFGPGTRLTVT.

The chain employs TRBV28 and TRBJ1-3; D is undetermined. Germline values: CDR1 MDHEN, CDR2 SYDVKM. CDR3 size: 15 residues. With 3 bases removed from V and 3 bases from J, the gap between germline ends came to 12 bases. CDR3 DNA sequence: TGTGCCAGCAGTTTCATCCAGGTCCGTGGAAACACCATATATTTT. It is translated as CASSFIQVRGNTIYF. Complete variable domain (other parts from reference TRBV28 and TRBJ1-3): DVKVTQSSRYLVKRTGEKVFLECVQDMDHENMFWYRQDPGLGLRLIYFSYDVKMKEKGDIPEGYSVSREKKERFSLILESASTNQTSMYLCASSFIQVRGNTIYFGEGSWLTVV.

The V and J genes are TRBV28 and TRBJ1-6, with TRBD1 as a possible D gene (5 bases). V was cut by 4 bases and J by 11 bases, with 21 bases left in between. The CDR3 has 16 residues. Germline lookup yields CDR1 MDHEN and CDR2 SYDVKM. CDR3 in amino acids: CASSSLGGRTFAPLHF. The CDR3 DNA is TGTGCCAGCAGTTCTCTTGGGGGGAGGACGTTCGCACCCCTCCACTTT.

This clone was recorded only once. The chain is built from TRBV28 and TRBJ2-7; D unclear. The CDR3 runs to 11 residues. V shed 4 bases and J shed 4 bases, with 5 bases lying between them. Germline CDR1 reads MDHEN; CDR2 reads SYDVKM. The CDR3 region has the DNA TGTGCCAGCAGTTCCCCATACGAGCAGTACTTC. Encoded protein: CASSSPYEQYF.